The 11 T cell receptor beta chains below all came from one sample that was sequenced in a study of blood T cell repertoires in COVID-19. Generated by immunoSEQ multiplex PCR, the TCRdb table keeps only in-frame clones and is missing some. The data show roughly 500,000 clones, approximately 92% seen once. Input material: peripheral blood. These receptor sequences come from a man aged 18 to 30 with COVID-19, enrolled during active disease.

The gene calls are TRBV24-1 and TRBJ2-4; no clear D. Germline V CDR1 and CDR2: KGHDR, SFDVKD. The CDR3 is 13 residues long. Deletions cut 5 bases from V and 4 bases from J, with 8 bases between. CDR3 coding DNA: TGTGCCACCAGTGCCCCGACTAAAAACATTCAGTACTTC. Protein product: CATSAPTKNIQYF.

The J gene is TRBJ1-1, the V gene TRBV7-8; unclear D gene. V lost 1 base and J lost 1, with 7 bases in between. In germline, CDR1 is SGHVS, CDR2 FQNEAQ. This CDR3 is built from 14 residues. CDR3 nucleotides: TGTGCCAGCAGCTTAGTCGGCGGGAACACTGAAGCTTTCTTT. Its translation is CASSLVGGNTEAFF.

The chain uses TRBV5-1 and TRBJ1-1; D call uncertain. Germline V CDR1 and CDR2: SGHRS, YFSETQ. The V gene lost 4 bases and the J gene lost 1 base, with 8 bases spanning the gap. CDR3 length equals 13 residues. In nucleotides, the CDR3 is TGCGCCAGCAGCCTTATCAGGAACACTGAAGCTTTCTTT. This translates into CASSLIRNTEAFF. Using reference TRBV5-1 and TRBJ1-1 for the parts outside the CDR3, the full variable domain is KAGVTQTPRYLIKTRGQQVTLSCSPISGHRSVSWYQQTPGQGLQFLFEYFSETQRNKGNFPGRFSGRQFSNSRSEMNVSTLELGDSALYLCASSLIRNTEAFFGQGTRLTVV.

This rearrangement joins TRBV11-1 to TRBJ2-2; no reliable D call. The germline CDR1 and CDR2 sequences are SGHAT and FQDESV (reference sequence). Trimming stripped 3 bases from V and 1 base from J, with 6 bases between. The CDR3 covers 14 residues. The CDR3 sequence: CASSFTGNTGELFF. For the CDR3, the DNA is TGTGCCAGCAGCTTCACGGGGAACACCGGGGAGCTGTTTTTT.

The chain is built from TRBV6-5 and TRBJ2-7; 7 bases map to TRBD1. The germline V gene has CDR1 MNHEY and CDR2 SVGAGI. V shed 6 bases and J 4 bases; nucleotides not matched to a gene: 12. This CDR3 has 15 residues. CDR3 sequence: CASSLIGQDRYEQYF. The CDR3 bases are TGTGCCAGCAGCCTAATCGGACAGGACAGGTACGAGCAGTACTTC.

The chain links TRBV2 to TRBJ2-7; D is uncertain. Trimming stripped 9 bases from V and 0 bases from J, with 9 bases between. There are 12 residues in the CDR3. Germline lookup yields CDR1 SNHLY and CDR2 FYNNEI. The CDR3 DNA reads TGTGCCAGTGGTGCGAGCTCCTACGAGCAGTACTTC. It translates to CASGASSYEQYF. Using reference TRBV2 and TRBJ2-7 for the parts outside the CDR3, the full variable domain is EPEVTQTPSHQVTQMGQEVILRCVPISNHLYFYWYRQILGQKVEFLVSFYNNEISEKSEIFDDQFSVERPDGSNFTLKIRSTKLEDSAMYFCASGASSYEQYFGPGTRLTVT.

The chain is built from TRBV12-5 and TRBJ2-1; D might be TRBD2 (5 bases). The CDR3 consists of 13 residues. Trimming took 2 bases from V and 8 from J, leaving 10 bases between them. Germline V gene lookup returns CDR1 LGHNT and CDR2 FRNRAP. This chain's CDR3 is CASGLSGIDEQFF. CDR3 bases: TGTGCTAGTGGTTTGTCCGGGATAGATGAGCAGTTCTTC.

This clone was found once. The chain carries TRBV27 and TRBJ2-3; the match to TRBD1 covers 8 bases. Germline V gives CDR1 MNHEY, CDR2 SMNVEV (reference sequence). The V segment lost 5 bases and the J segment 1 base; nucleotides outside the gene matches: 5. The CDR3 spans 15 residues. CDR3 in DNA: TGTGCCAGCAGTAGGACAGGGTCCCGCACAGATACGCAGTATTTT. This gives the protein CASSRTGSRTDTQYF.

The chain recombines TRBV3-1 (or the pseudogene TRBV3-2) with TRBJ2-7, with D maybe TRBD1 (6 bases). From germline, CDR1 is LGHDT and CDR2 YNNKEL (reference sequence). CDR3 length equals 15 residues. V was trimmed by 4 bases and J by 2 bases, leaving 15 bases between them. As DNA, the CDR3 is TGTGCCAGCAGCCGAGGATACAGGGCTACCTACGAGCAGTACTTC. This encodes CASSRGYRATYEQYF.

This clone was picked up a small number of times. The chain links TRBV6-1 to TRBJ1-1; D remains ambiguous. CDR3 length: 14 amino acids. V lost 1 base and J lost 1, with 7 bases in between. CDR1 and CDR2 (germline): MNHNS, SASEGT. The CDR3 DNA sequence: TGTGCCAGCAGTGAAGGCCAGGAGAACACTGAAGCTTTCTTT. Its translation is CASSEGQENTEAFF.

This chain connects TRBV21-1 to TRBJ1-1. TRBV21-1 is a recognized pseudogene. The CDR3 spans 10 residues. CDR3 residues: CASCPPEAFF. CDR3 in DNA: TGTGCCTCCTGTCCCCCCGAAGCTTTCTTT.